This T cell receptor (beta chain) stems from a study of OX40 agonist ivuxolimab in advanced cancers. Study in general: Patients were dosed with the agonistic anti-OX40 (CD134) antibody ivuxolimab.

This table comes from immunoSEQ multiplex PCR, and its TCRdb copy is limited to in-frame clones, with some not included. Of 35,000 to 45,000 clones listed, around 93% are singletons. V lost 5 bases and J lost 0; bases outside the gene matches: 5. The V gene's germline CDR1 is SEHNR and CDR2 FQNEAQ (reference sequence). CDR3 length: 16 amino acids. The chain joins TRBV7-9 to TRBJ2-2; 8 bases are a match to TRBD1. The sequencing here drew on CD4+ or CD8+ T cells sorted from blood, taken in a trial of the OX40 agonist ivuxolimab. The source is an adult with an advanced solid tumor such as melanoma, head and neck, liver or kidney cancer. CDR3 amino acids: CASSRDRGPNTGELFF. The CDR3 DNA reads TGTGCCAGCAGCCGAGACAGGGGACCGAACACCGGGGAGCTGTTTTTT.